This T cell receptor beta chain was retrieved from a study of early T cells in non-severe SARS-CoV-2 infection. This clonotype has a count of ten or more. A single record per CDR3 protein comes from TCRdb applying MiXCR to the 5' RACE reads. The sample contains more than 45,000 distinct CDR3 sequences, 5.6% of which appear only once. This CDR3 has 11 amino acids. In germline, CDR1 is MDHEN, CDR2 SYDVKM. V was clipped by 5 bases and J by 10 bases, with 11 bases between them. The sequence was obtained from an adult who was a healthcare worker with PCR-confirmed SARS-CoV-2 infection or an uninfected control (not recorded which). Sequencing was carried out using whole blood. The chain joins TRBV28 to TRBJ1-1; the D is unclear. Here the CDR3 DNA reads TGTGCCAGCAGTACCCCCTCCAGAGCTTTCTTT. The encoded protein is CASSTPSRAFF.